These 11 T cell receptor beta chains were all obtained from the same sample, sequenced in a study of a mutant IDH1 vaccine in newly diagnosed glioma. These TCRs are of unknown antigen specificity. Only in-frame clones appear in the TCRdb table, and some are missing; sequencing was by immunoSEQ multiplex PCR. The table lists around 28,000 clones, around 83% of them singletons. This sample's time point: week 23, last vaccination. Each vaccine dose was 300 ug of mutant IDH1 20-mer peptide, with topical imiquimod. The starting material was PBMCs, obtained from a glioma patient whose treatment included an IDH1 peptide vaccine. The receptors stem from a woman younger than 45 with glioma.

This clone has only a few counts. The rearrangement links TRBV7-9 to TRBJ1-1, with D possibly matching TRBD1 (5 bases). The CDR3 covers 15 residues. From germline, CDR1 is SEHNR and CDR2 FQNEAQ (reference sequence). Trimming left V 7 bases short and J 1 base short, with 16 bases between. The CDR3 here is CASTLLAGGNTEAFF. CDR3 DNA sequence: TGTGCCAGCACCCTTCTAGCCGGGGGGAACACTGAAGCTTTCTTT.

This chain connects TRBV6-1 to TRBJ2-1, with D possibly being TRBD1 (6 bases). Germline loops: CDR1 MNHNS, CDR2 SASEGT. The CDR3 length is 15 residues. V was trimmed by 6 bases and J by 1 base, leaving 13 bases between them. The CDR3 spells CASRETGSSYNEQFF. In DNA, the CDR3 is TGTGCCAGCAGAGAAACAGGGTCTTCCTACAATGAGCAGTTCTTC.

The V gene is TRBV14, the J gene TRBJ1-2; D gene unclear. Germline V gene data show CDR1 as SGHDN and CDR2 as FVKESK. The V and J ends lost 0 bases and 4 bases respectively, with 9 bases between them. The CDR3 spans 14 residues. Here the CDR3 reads CASSQDGRSYGYTF. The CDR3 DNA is TGTGCCAGCAGCCAAGATGGGAGGAGCTATGGCTACACCTTC.

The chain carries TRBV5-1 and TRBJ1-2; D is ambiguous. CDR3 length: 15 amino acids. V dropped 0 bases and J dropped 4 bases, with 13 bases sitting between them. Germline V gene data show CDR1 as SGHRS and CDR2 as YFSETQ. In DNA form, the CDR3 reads TGCGCCAGCAGCTTGGACAGTCGTCTGGGCTATGGCTACACCTTC. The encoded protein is CASSLDSRLGYGYTF.

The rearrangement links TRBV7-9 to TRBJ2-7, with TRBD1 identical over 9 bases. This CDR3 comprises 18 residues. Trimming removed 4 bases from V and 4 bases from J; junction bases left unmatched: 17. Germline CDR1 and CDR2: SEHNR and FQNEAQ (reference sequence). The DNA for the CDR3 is TGTGCCAGCAGCTACCTGGGATTTAATGACAGGGGGGCTTACGAGCAGTACTTC. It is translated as CASSYLGFNDRGAYEQYF.

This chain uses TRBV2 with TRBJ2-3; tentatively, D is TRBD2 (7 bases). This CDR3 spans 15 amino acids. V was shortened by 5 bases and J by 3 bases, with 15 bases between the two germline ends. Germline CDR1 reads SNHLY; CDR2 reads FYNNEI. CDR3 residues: CASSSQGRGTDTQYF. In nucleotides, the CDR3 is TGTGCCAGCAGTTCTCAGGGGAGGGGGACAGATACGCAGTATTTT.

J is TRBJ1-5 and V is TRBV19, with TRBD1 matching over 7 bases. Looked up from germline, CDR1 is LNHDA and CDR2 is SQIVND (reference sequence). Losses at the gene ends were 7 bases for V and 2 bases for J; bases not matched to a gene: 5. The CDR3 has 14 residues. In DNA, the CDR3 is TGTGCCAGTACCCCCGGGACAGGCAATCAGCCCCAGCATTTT. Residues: CASTPGTGNQPQHF.

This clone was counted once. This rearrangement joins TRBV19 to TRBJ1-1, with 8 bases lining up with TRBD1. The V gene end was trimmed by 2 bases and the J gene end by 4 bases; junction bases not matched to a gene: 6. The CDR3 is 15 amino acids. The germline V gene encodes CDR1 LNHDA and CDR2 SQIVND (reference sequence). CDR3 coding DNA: TGTGCCAGTAGTATAAGTCAGGGGGCGAGCACTGAAGCTTTCTTT. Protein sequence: CASSISQGASTEAFF.

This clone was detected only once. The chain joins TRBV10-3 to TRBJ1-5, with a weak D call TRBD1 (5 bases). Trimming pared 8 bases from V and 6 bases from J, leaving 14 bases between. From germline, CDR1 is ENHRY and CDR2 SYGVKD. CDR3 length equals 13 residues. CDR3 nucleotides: TGTGCCATCGGTGGGGGGGGGACTCAGCCCCAGCATTTT. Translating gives CAIGGGGTQPQHF.

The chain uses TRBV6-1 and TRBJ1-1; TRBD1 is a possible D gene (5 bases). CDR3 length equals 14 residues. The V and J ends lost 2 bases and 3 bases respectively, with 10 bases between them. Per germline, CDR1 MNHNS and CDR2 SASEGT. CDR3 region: CASSEFRGDTEAFF. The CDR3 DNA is TGTGCCAGCAGTGAATTCCGGGGGGACACTGAAGCTTTCTTT.

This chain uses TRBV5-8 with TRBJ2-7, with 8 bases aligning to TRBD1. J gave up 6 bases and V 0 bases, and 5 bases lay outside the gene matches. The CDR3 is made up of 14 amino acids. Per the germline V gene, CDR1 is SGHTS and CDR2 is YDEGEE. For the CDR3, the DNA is TGTGCCAGCAGCTTGGGTGCAGGGGGCATCGAGCAGTACTTC. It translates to CASSLGAGGIEQYF.